The clone carrying this T cell receptor (beta chain) was seen many times. What it recognizes is unknown. The read ends 3 residues before the CDR3 terminus; that terminus is restored from the germline J gene. For at least one year, all CVID subjects received replacement immunoglobulin. Sequencing was performed with immunoSEQ multiplex PCR; in TCRdb, only in-frame clones are kept and a portion is missing. The table lists roughly 33,000 clones, with no singletons. Germline CDR1 and CDR2: SQVTM and ANQGSEA. The CDR3 runs 14 residues. V lost 4 bases and J lost 8; bases outside the gene matches: 10. The data were obtained in a study of T cell clonality in common variable immunodeficiency. Study results and limitations: Links between repertoire features and CVID complications were heterogeneity-limited. In common variable immunodeficiency, TCR beta chains reportedly carried fewer deletions and N-nucleotide insertions.

This TCR derives from a human donor with common variable immunodeficiency. This rearrangement joins TRBV29-1 to TRBJ1-4; TRBD1 matches 7 bases. Sample: peripheral blood mononuclear cells. The part of the CDR3 DNA that was read is TGCAGCGTTGGGGAGACAGGGAGTGAAGAAAAA. The encoded protein is CSVGETGSEEK. In full, the CDR3 is CSVGETGSEEKLFF.